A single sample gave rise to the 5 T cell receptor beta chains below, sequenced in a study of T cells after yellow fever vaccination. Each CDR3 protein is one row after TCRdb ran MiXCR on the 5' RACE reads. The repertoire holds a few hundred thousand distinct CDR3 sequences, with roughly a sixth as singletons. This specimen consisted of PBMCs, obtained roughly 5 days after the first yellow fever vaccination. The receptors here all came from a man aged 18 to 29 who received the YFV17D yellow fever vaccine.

The CDR3 bases are TGCGCCAGCAGTGATGGGGGGCTCACCGGGGAGCTGTTTTTT. Protein: CASSDGGLTGELFF. The chain employs TRBV10-2 and TRBJ2-2; either TRBD1 or TRBD2 may supply D (6 bases each). Germline-derived CDR1 and CDR2 are WSHSY and SAAADI. The CDR3 loop spans 14 amino acids. Trimming removed 3 bases from V and 4 bases from J, with 9 bases in between.

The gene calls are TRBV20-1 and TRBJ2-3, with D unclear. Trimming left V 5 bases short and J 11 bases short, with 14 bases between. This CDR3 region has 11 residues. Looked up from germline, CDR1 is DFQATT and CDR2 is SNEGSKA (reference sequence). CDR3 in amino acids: CSAGPSDLQYF. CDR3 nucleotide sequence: TGCAGTGCTGGGCCTTCAGATCTGCAGTATTTT.

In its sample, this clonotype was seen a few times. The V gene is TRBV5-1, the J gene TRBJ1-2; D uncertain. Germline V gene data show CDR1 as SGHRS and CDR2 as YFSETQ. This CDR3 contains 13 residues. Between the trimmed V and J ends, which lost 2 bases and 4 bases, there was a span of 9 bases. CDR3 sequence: CASSFSIRYGYTF. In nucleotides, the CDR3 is TGCGCCAGCAGCTTCTCGATCCGCTATGGCTACACCTTC.

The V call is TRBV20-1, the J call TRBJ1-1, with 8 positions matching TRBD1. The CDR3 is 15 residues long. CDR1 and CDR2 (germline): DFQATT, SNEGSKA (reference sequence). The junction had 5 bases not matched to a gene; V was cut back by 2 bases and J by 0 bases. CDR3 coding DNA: TGCAGTGCTAGAACCGGACAGGGTTTGAACACTGAAGCTTTCTTT. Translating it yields CSARTGQGLNTEAFF.

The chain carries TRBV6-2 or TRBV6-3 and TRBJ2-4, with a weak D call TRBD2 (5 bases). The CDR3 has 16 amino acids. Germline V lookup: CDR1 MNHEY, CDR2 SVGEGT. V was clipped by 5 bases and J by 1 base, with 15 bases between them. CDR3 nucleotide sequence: TGTGCCAGCAGTCTGGGATTTCGAGGGGCCAAAAACATTCAGTACTTC. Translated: CASSLGFRGAKNIQYF.